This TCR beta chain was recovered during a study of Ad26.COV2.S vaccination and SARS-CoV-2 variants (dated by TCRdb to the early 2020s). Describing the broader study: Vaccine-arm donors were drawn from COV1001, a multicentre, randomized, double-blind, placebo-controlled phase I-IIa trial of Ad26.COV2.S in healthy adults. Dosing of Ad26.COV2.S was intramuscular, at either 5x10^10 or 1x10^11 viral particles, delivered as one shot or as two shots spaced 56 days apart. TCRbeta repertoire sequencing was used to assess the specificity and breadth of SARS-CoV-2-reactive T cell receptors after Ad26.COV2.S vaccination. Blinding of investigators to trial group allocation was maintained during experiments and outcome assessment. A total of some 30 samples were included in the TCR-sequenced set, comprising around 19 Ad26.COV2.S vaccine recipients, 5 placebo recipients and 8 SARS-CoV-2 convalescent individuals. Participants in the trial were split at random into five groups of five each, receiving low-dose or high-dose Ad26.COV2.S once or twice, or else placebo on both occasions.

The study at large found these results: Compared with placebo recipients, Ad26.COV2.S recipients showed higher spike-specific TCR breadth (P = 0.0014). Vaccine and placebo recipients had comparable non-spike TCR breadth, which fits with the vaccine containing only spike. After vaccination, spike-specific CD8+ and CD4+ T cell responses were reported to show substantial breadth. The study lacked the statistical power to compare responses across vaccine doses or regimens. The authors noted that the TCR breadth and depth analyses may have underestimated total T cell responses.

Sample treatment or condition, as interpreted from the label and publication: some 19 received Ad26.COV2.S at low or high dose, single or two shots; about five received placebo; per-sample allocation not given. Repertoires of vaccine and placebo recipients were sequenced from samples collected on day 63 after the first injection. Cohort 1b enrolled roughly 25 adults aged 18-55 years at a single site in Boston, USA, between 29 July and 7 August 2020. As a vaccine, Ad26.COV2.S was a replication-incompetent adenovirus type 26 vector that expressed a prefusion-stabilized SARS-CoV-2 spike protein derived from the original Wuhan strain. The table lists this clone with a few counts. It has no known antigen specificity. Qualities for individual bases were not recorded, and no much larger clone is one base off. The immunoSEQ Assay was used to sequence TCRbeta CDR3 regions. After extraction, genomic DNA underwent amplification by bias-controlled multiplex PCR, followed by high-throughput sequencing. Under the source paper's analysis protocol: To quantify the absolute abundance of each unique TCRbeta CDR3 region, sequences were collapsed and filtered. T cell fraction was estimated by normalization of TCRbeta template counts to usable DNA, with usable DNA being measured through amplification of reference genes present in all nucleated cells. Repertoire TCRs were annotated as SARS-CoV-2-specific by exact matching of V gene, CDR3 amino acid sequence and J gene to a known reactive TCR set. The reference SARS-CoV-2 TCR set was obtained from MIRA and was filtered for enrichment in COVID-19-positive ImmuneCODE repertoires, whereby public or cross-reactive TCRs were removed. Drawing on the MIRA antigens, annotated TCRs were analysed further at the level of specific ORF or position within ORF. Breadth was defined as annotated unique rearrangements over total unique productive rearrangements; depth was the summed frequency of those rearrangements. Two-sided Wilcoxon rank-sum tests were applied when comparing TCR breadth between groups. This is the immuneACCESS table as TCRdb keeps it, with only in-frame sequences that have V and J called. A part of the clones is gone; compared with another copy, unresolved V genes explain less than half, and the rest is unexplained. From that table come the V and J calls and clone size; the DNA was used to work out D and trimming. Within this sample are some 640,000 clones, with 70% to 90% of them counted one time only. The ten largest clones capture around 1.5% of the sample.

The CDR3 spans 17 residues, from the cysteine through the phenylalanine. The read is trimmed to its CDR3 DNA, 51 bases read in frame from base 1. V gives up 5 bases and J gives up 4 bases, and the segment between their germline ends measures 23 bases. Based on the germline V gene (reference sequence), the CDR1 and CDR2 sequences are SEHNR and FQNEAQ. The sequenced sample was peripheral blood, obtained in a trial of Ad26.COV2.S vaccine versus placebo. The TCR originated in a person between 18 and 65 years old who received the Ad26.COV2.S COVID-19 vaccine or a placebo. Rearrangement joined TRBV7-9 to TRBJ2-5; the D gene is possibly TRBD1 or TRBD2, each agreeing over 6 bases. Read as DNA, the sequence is TGTGCCAGCAGCCCACGACTGGGGGCCGTGGGGGGAGAGACCCAGTACTTC. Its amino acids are CASSPRLGAVGGETQYF.